This T cell receptor (beta chain) was recorded in a study of CXCR3-negative and CXCR3-positive naive CD8 T cells. Whole-study findings and limits: The TRB CDR3s that CXCR3-positive naive cells carried were more hydrophobic than those of CXCR3-negative naive cells. Diversity ran similarly high across both naive subsets but far lower in memory CD8+ cells.

Researchers reported sorting every CD8+ T cell subset in triplicate, under 350,000 cells per sort. Identification of naive CD8+ T cells rested on CD45RO-CCR7+CD27+CD95- status. The CDR3 spans 13 residues. Germline CDR1 and CDR2: WSHSY and SAAADI. 5' RACE with UMI labels generated the TRB cDNA libraries. TCRdb reprocessed the 5' RACE reads and reports one entry per CDR3 protein, with no DNA. The listing contains around 140,000 distinct CDR3 sequences. In the case of this clonotype: What it binds is unknown.

This TCR derives from a human donor in good health. Some clones in this sample may be carry-over from other donors' samples. This chain connects TRBV10-2 to TRBJ2-1; TCRdb designates TRBD2, a call that cannot be tested without DNA. Source material: naive CXCR3- CD8+ T cells from blood. Subset specified: CD45RO-CCR7+CD27+CD95- naive CD8+ T cells lacking CXCR3 (TNR3-). The CDR3 loop is CASSDGRANEQFF.